The TCR beta chain under discussion was sequenced for a study of T cell therapy after organ transplantation. The wider study: Of some ten patients, eight responded clinically and two did not. A median of 1.92 x 10^8 CMV-specific T cells was infused in 2 to 6 doses. General study results and limits: Poor CD8+ T cell yield may explain few expansions in nonresponders. Effects of concurrent antirejection and antiviral medications were not evaluable.

Trimming took 8 bases from V and 4 from J; bases not matched to a gene: 15. CDR1 KGHSH and CDR2 LQKENI come from the germline V gene. The CDR3 runs to 19 residues. Comment on this clone: Its antigen is not known.

Assay: immunoSEQ multiplex PCR; the TCRdb copy retains only in-frame clones and omits some. Counted here are about 48,000 clones, over 90% occurring once; the ten biggest clones make up around 3.1%. This chain connects TRBV18 to TRBJ2-2, with 14 bases identical to TRBD2. The sample here was CD8+ T cells from blood, taken before autologous CMV-specific T cell therapy. This TCR was recovered from a human patient who had received a solid organ transplant and had CMV disease. CDR3: CASPIHGLAGGLGTGELFF. The CDR3 nucleotides are TGTGCCAGCCCAATACATGGACTAGCGGGAGGTCTCGGCACCGGGGAGCTGTTTTTT.